The clone carrying this TCR beta chain has more than one count but fewer than ten. 5'RACE with constant-segment primers built TCRalpha and TCRbeta cDNA libraries with UMIs. Using its own MiXCR run on the 5' RACE reads, TCRdb lists one record per CDR3 protein. The table includes tens of thousands of distinct CDR3 sequences, around a quarter detected once. This entry is derived from a study of T-cell memory formation after mild COVID-19. The CDR3 loop spans 12 amino acids. Germline-derived CDR1 and CDR2 are SGHVS and FQNEAQ. The ends were cut back, 3 bases at V and 6 bases at J, with 6 bases in the middle.

The material sequenced was PBMCs or a T cell subset sorted from them (not recorded which). The sequence derives from a man between 18 and 29 years old who had mild COVID-19 (a few samples of this study predate the infection). Cell type and time point are not known. The chain combines TRBV7-8 with TRBJ2-1; D gene ambiguous. CDR3 residues: CASSFWVNEQFF. DNA for the CDR3: TGTGCCAGCAGCTTCTGGGTCAATGAGCAGTTCTTC.